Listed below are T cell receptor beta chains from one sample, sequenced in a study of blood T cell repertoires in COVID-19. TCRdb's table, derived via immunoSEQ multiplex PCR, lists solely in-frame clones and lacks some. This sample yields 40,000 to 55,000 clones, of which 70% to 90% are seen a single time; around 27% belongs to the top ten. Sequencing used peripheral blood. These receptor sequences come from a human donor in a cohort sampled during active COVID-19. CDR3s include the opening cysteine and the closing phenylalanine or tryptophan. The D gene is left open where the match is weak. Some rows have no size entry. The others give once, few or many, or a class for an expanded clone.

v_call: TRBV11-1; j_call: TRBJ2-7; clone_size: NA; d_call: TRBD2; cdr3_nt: TGTGCCAGCAGCTTAGCGCGTGGCGGGAGCTGGAACTTC; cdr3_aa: CASSLARGGSWNF
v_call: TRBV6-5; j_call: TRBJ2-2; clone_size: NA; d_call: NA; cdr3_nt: TGTGCCAGTTACAGGGGGGGCACCGGGGAGCTGTTTTTT; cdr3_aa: CASYRGGTGELFF
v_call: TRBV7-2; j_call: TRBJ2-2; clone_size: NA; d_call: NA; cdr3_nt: TGTGCCAGCAGCCCCAGGCGGGTTAACACCGGGGAGCTGTTTTTT; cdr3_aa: CASSPRRVNTGELFF
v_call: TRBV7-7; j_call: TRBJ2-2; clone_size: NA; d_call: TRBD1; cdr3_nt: TGTGCTAGCAGCTACCGACAGGGGGTAACCGGGGAGCTGTTTTTT; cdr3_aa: CASSYRQGVTGELFF
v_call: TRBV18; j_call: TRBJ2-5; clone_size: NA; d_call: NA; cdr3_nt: TGTGCCAGCTCACCAAGTGCTACCCAAGAGACCCAGTACTTC; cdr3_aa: CASSPSATQETQYF
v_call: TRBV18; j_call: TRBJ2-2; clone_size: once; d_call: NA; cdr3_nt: TGTGCCGGTCATCTGGGGCCCGGCACCGGGGAGCTGTTTTTT; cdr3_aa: CAGHLGPGTGELFF
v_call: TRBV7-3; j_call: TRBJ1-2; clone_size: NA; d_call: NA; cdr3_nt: TGTGCCAGCAGCTTAACGGGCAGCAACTATGGCTACACCTTC; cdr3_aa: CASSLTGSNYGYTF
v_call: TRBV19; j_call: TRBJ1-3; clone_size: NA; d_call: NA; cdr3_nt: TGTGCCAGTACAGAACTACCCCCGGGTACCGGTGGAAACACCATATATTTT; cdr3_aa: CASTELPPGTGGNTIYF
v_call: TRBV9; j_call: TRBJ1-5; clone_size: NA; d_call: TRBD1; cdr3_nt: TGTGCCAGCTCAAGACAGGGGGCCAATCAGCCCCAGCATTTT; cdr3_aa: CASSRQGANQPQHF
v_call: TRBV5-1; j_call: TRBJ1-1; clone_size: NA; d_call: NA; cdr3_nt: TGCGCCAGCAGCGCCTTACAGACGAACACTGAAGCTTTCTTT; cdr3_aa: CASSALQTNTEAFF
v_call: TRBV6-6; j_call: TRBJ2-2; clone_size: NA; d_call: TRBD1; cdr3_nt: TGTGCCAGCAGTCGATCAGGGGGCACCGGGGAGCTGTTTTTT; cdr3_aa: CASSRSGGTGELFF
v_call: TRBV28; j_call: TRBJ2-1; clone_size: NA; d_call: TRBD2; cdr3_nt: TGTGCCAGCAGGACAACCGGGACTAGCGGACTTTACGAGCAGTTCTTC; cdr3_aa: CASRTTGTSGLYEQFF
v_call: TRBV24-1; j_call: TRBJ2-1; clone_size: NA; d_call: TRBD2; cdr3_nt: TGTGCCACCAGTGATTTACGAGTCGGGAGGGCCGGAAATGAGCAGTTCTTC; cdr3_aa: CATSDLRVGRAGNEQFF
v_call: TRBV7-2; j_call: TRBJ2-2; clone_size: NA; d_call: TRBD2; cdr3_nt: TGTGCCAGCAGCTTAGTACTCACCGCGGGGGGGCGTACCGGGGAGCTGTTTTTT; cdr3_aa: CASSLVLTAGGRTGELFF
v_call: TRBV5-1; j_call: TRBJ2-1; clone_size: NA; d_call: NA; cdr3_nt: TGCGCCAGCAGCGAGCTTGTCTTCCCAAGCAATGAGCAGTTCTTC; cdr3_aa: CASSELVFPSNEQFF
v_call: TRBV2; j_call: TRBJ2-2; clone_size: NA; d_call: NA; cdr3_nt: TGTGCCAGCAAAACGGGGGAAACCGGGGAGCTGTTTTTT; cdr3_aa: CASKTGETGELFF
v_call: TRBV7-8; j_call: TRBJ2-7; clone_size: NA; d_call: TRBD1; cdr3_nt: TGTGCCAGCAGCTCCTTCGGGACAGGGGGGAAGTACGAGCAGTACTTC; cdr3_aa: CASSSFGTGGKYEQYF
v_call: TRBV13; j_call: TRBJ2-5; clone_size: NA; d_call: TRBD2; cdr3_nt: TGTGCCAGCAGCTCTCAGGGGGTAGCGGGAGAAGAGACCCAGTACTTC; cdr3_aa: CASSSQGVAGEETQYF
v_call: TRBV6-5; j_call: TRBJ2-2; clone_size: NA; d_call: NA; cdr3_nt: TGTGCCAGCAAGAGCGCGACCGGGGAGCTGTTTTTT; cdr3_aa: CASKSATGELFF
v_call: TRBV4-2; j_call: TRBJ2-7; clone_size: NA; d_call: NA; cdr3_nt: TGTGCCAGCAGCCAAGATCCTCAGGCCTACGAGCAGTACTTC; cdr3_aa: CASSQDPQAYEQYF
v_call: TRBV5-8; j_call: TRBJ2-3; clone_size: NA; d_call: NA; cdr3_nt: TGTGCCAGCAGCTTGGGGGGGCGTAGAGATACGCAGTATTTT; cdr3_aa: CASSLGGRRDTQYF
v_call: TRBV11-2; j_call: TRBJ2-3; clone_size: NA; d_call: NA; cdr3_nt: TGTGCCAGCAGGGACTACAGGGGTAGCACAGATACGCAGTATTTT; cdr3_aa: CASRDYRGSTDTQYF
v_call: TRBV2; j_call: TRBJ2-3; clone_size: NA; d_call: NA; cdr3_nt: TGTGCCAGCAGGAAGGGGTCGGGGGGCACAGATACGCAGTATTTT; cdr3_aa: CASRKGSGGTDTQYF
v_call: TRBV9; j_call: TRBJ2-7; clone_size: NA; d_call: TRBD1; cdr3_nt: TGTGCCAGCAGCCCTATAACAGGGGTATCCTACGAGCAGTACTTC; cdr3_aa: CASSPITGVSYEQYF
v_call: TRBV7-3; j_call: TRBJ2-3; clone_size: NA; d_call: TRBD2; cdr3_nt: TGTGCCAGCAGCCTAGGGGGTAGCGGGAGAACAGATACGCAGTATTTT; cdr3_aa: CASSLGGSGRTDTQYF
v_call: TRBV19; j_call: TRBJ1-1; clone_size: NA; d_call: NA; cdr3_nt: TGTGCCAGCGAGAACGAGTTGAACACTGAAGCTTTCTTT; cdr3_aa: CASENELNTEAFF
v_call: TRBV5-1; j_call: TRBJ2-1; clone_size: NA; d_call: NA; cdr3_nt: TGCGCCAGCAGCTTGGTGCAGGGGACGTACAATGAGCAGTTCTTC; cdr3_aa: CASSLVQGTYNEQFF
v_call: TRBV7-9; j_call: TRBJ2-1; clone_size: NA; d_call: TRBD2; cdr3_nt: TGTGCCAGCAGCCCCAGGACTAGCGGGGGGTACAATGAGCAGTTCTTC; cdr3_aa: CASSPRTSGGYNEQFF
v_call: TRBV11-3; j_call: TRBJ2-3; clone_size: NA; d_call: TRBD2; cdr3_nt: TGTGCCAGCAGCTTAGGGACTAGCGCTAGCACAGATACGCAGTATTTT; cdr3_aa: CASSLGTSASTDTQYF
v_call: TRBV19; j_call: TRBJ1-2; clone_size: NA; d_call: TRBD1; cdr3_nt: TGTGCCAGTGAGACAGGGTTCTATGGCTACACCTTC; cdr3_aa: CASETGFYGYTF
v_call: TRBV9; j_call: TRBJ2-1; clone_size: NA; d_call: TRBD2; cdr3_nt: TGTGCCAGCAGCGTAGCTCCGGGGGGGGACAATGAGCAGTTCTTC; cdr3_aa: CASSVAPGGDNEQFF
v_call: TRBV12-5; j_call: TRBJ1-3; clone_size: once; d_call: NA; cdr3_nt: TGTGCTAGTGGTTTGGTACGGGGGGGCCTCTCTGGAAACACCATATATTTT; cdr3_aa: CASGLVRGGLSGNTIYF
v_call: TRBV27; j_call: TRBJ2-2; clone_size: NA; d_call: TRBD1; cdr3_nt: TGTGCCAGCAGGACAGGGGGCGCGGACACCGGGGAGCTGTTTTTT; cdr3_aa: CASRTGGADTGELFF
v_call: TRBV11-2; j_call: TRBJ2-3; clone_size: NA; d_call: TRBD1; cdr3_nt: TGTGCCAGCAGCTTAGTTCCCCAGGGGGATGTCACAGATACGCAGTATTTT; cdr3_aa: CASSLVPQGDVTDTQYF
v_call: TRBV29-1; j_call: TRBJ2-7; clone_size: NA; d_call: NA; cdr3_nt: TGCAGCGTTCAACGGGGGGCTTACGAGCAGTACTTC; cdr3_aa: CSVQRGAYEQYF
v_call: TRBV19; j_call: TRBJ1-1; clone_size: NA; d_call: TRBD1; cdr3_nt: TGTGCCAGTAGTTTAGACAGGGGCACTGAAGCTTTCTTT; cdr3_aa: CASSLDRGTEAFF
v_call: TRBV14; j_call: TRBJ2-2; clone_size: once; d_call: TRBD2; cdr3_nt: TGTGCCAGCAGCCAAGCGGCTAGCGGGGGCTCGCGGGGGGAGCTGTTTTTT; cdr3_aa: CASSQAASGGSRGELFF
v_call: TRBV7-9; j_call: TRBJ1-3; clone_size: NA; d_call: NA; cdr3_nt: TGTGCCAGCAGCTTAGGACAGCCACAATCTGGAAACACCATATATTTT; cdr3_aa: CASSLGQPQSGNTIYF
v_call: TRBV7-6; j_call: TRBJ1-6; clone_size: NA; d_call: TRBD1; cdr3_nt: TGTGCCAGCAGCTTAGCGGGACAGTCATCTTCACCCCTCCACTTT; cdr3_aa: CASSLAGQSSSPLHF